Included here is one T cell receptor beta chain sequence, with context. This specimen belongs to a study of blood T cell repertoires in COVID-19. About the research overall: Collection of acute and convalescent COVID-19 samples took place in the United States, Italy and Spain. T cells, B-cell-depleted T cells, or PBMCs provided the cDNA or gDNA that served as material.

Germline CDR1 and CDR2: SGHRS and YFSETQ. The J segment lost 6 bases and the V segment lost 5 bases, leaving 3 bases of the junction unmatched. The CDR3 runs to 12 residues. Study processing details: From reference gene primer amplification, estimates of nucleated cell counts were derived. Sequenced by immunoSEQ multiplex PCR; TCRdb stores in-frame clones only, minus some. The DNA gave D and trimming, while V, J and clone size come from that table. The data contain approximately 190,000 clones, approximately 84% of them singletons. The sequence was collected from a woman aged 70-85 years with active or convalescent COVID-19. Sequencing was done on a sample of peripheral blood. This chain uses TRBV5-1 with TRBJ2-7, with 9 bases identical to TRBD1. The chain's CDR3 is CASRLDRGEQYF. For the CDR3, the DNA is TGCGCCAGCAGACTGGACAGGGGCGAGCAGTACTTC.